The present T cell receptor (beta chain) was sequenced within a study of T cells in localized non-small cell lung cancer (dated by TCRdb to the early 2020s). With regard to the full study: T cell repertoires of 200 to 250 early-stage NSCLC patients were analyzed, with tumors being compared against uninvolved tumor-adjacent lungs. The cohort was made up of about 240 treatment-naive NSCLC patients whose localized lung tumors had been resected. Of the NSCLC patients, roughly 130 were male and around 99 were female, and the mean age was approximately 64 years. Findings and caveats that apply to the study as a whole: Longer overall survival was associated with higher T cell density in blood, whereas shorter survival was associated with higher clonality in adjacent lung. Because multi-region sequencing of the tumors was not done, intratumor heterogeneity could not be ruled out. The highest T cell clonality was observed in uninvolved tumor-adjacent lung, where clonality exceeded that of tumor, suggesting that antigenic responses were more focused in uninvolved tumor-adjacent lung. A median of approximately 62 of the top 100 tumor clones turned up in the paired uninvolved adjacent lung, and roughly 30 of those clones also ranked among the top 100 of that same adjacent lung. Since the design was exploratory, TCR variables were selected using unadjusted p-values with no false-discovery rate correction.

At diagnosis, tumor, uninvolved tumor-adjacent lung and peripheral blood were collected and then preserved as a mix of FFPE and fresh-frozen material. TCR beta CDR3 regions were sequenced from DNA using the immunoSEQ Assay. The source study handled its data this way. T cell density was computed as TCR beta template counts normalized to usable DNA estimated by amplifying housekeeping genes. Richness was estimated using the preseqR package, with extrapolation to 400,000 templates for PBMC samples and to 120,000 templates for tissue samples. Clonality was taken to be one minus Pielou's evenness. Differential abundance testing on productive amino-acid clonotypes, with a minimum total count of 5 and an alpha of 0.1, was used to identify tissue-enriched TCRs. The Jaccard Index and the Morisita Overlap Index were used to measure how much the repertoires overlapped between compartments. GLIPH clustered TCR beta CDR3s with public tetramer-defined viral CDR3s; viral motifs required at least three viral sequences plus V-gene enrichment. Sourced from immuneACCESS, this table was stored by TCRdb with only in-frame sequences that have V and J called. A share of the clones is absent; for the studies checked, an unresolved V gene accounts for under half, and the remainder has no known explanation. V and J calls plus clone size are reproduced from that table; the DNA served to infer D and trimming. The sample records around 3,000 clones, 20% to 30% of which are singletons. The ten largest make up around 5.8% of the sample.

Note on this clone: This receptor's antigen is unknown. Qualities for individual bases were not recorded, and no much larger clone is one base off.

The germline V gene supplies CDR1 KGHSH and CDR2 LQKENI. Deletion took 6 bases off V and 5 bases off J, with a span of 10 bases between the germline ends. From its cysteine to its phenylalanine, the CDR3 spans 12 amino acids. This entry keeps only the CDR3 DNA: 36 bases, framed from base 1. The V and J genes are TRBV18 and TRBJ2-5; a confident D gene designation cannot be given. This sequence was found in a woman aged 35-75 years with stage I lung adenocarcinoma. The sample in question was lung tumor tissue, obtained before any cancer treatment. Read as DNA, the sequence is TGTGCCAGCTCCGCTAAACAGGAGACCCAGTACTTC. Its coded protein is CASSAKQETQYF. Reference TRBV18 and TRBJ2-5 proteins supply the regions before and after the CDR3; the full variable domain is: NAGVMQNPRHLVRRRGQEARLRCSPMKGHSHVYWYRQLPEEGLKFMVYLQKENIIDESGMPKERFSAEFPKEGPSILRIQQVVRGDSAAYFCASSAKQETQYFGPGTRLLVL.